The T cell receptor beta chain described here comes from a study of T cell responses to AZD1222 COVID-19 vaccine. Broader study findings: Spike-specific TCR repertoires showed rising breadth and depth after two AZD1222 doses. Clonal diversity may have been underestimated in mostly white British donors.

Clones were read by immunoSEQ multiplex PCR, and TCRdb kept only the in-frame ones, dropping some. The sample shows 100,000 to 150,000 clones, under 95% of them seen only once. Details on this clone: Its specificity is not known.

Per the germline V gene, CDR1 is MDHEN and CDR2 is SYDVKM. V dropped 2 bases and J dropped 8 bases, with 18 bases sitting between them. The CDR3 runs to 15 residues. Specimen: peripheral blood, collected 28 days after the second AZD1222 dose. The chain carries TRBV28 and TRBJ1-2; tentatively, D is TRBD1 (5 bases). This clonotype was sampled from an adult who received the AZD1222 COVID-19 vaccine. CDR3 protein: CASSLEAGREVGYTF. In DNA form, the CDR3 reads TGTGCCAGCAGTTTAGAGGCAGGGCGGGAAGTCGGCTACACCTTC.